The T cell receptor beta chain under discussion was sequenced for a study of human thymus T cells. Thymus tissue for the work was resected from patients undergoing corrective heart surgery. Those donating were healthy Finnish infants in corrective surgery for congenital heart defects. Sequenced by immunoSEQ multiplex PCR; TCRdb stores in-frame clones only, minus some. Here the sample spans tens of thousands of clones, nearly 98% being singletons. The V and J ends lost 1 base and 5 bases respectively, with 14 bases between them. This CDR3 has 16 amino acids. CDR1 is SGHTA and CDR2 is FQGNSA in the germline V gene.

The J gene is TRBJ2-2, the V gene TRBV7-2; D is perhaps TRBD1 (6 bases). Material: thymus tissue. This sequence was found in a boy younger than two with a congenital heart defect but otherwise immunologically healthy. The CDR3 nucleotides read TGTGCCAGCAGCTTAGTCCACTACGACAGGACCGGGGAGCTGTTTTTT. This translates into CASSLVHYDRTGELFF.